These 28 T cell receptor beta chains were all obtained from the same sample, sequenced in a study of CXCR3-negative and CXCR3-positive naive CD8 T cells. UMI-tagged TRB cDNA libraries were built via 5' RACE. TCRdb reprocessed the 5' RACE reads and keeps a single row for each CDR3 protein, giving no DNA. Its table lists roughly 100,000 distinct CDR3 sequences. Source material: naive CXCR3- CD8+ T cells from blood. The subset is: CD45RO-CCR7+CD27+CD95- naive CD8+ T cells lacking CXCR3 (TNR3-). These receptors all stem from a human donor in good health. Some clones in this sample may be carry-over from other donors' samples.

CDR3: CASSYNAIPYNEQFF. The chain recombines TRBV6-5 with TRBJ2-1. The CDR3 spans 15 residues. CDR1 is MNHEY, CDR2 SVGAGI, per germline.

CDR3 residues: CASSSPGAGADTQYF. The chain is built from TRBV7-6 and TRBJ2-3; TCRdb's D call of TRBD2 is untestable without DNA. Germline values: CDR1 SGHVS, CDR2 FNYEAQ. CDR3 length: 15 amino acids.

This chain connects TRBV6-5 to TRBJ1-2; the TCRdb D gene call, TRBD1, has no DNA to confirm it. Germline V gives CDR1 MNHEY, CDR2 SVGAGI. The CDR3 is 16 residues long. The CDR3 sequence: CASSYPPGGANYGYTF.

The chain joins TRBV6-5 to TRBJ2-5; TCRdb names TRBD1, which stays unverified in the absence of DNA. Germline V gives CDR1 MNHEY, CDR2 SVGAGI. This CDR3 is built from 16 residues. CDR3 loop: CASSYSTGSPGETQYF.

V usage is TRBV2 and J usage is TRBJ2-1; without DNA, the TCRdb call of TRBD2 cannot be checked. CDR1 and CDR2 (germline): SNHLY, FYNNEI. This CDR3 is built from 14 residues. The chain's CDR3 is CASRGLAVYNEQFF.

The V and J genes are TRBV11-2 and TRBJ2-7; TCRdb's D call, TRBD1, is unchecked because there is no DNA. The CDR3 covers 13 residues. Germline V gene sequence: CDR1 SGHAT, CDR2 FQNNGV. The CDR3 reads CASSSGQNYEQYF.

J is TRBJ2-7 and V is TRBV27; TCRdb's D call, TRBD1, is unchecked because there is no DNA. Germline lookup yields CDR1 MNHEY and CDR2 SMNVEV (reference sequence). The CDR3 sequence is 14 residues long. CDR3 loop: CTSSFGGSTYEQYF.

The chain combines TRBV6-5 with TRBJ1-1. This CDR3 spans 16 amino acids. The germline CDR1 and CDR2 sequences are MNHEY and SVGAGI. The CDR3 here is CASSYSSQGLNTEAFF.

V usage is TRBV7-6 and J usage is TRBJ2-2; TCRdb picks TRBD2, but there is no DNA to check that call. The CDR3 has 18 residues. Germline lookup yields CDR1 SGHVS and CDR2 FNYEAQ. The CDR3 region is CASSNPLAGGLITGELFF.

V usage is TRBV20-1 and J usage is TRBJ2-5; TCRdb indicates TRBD2, and absent DNA this call remains unverified. The CDR3 extends over 14 amino acids. Germline CDR1 reads DFQATT; CDR2 reads SNEGSKA (reference sequence). CDR3 amino acids: CSARDALRAETQYF.

The V call is TRBV29-1, the J call TRBJ2-2. The germline V gene has CDR1 SQVTM and CDR2 ANQGSEA. The length of the CDR3 is 15 residues. The CDR3 loop reads CSVEDATVNTGELFF.

The J gene is TRBJ2-7, the V gene TRBV3-1; TCRdb's D gene call, TRBD1, goes unchecked for lack of DNA. CDR1 is LGHDT and CDR2 is YNNKEL in the germline V gene (reference sequence). The CDR3 runs to 15 residues. The chain's CDR3 is CASSQEWTGAYEQYF.

The chain has TRBV29-1 and TRBJ2-7. Germline V lookup: CDR1 SQVTM, CDR2 ANQGSEA. The CDR3 length is 14 residues. Here the CDR3 reads CSVEALSSSYEQYF.

The V gene is TRBV27, the J gene TRBJ1-6; TCRdb calls TRBD1, which cannot be checked without DNA. This CDR3 spans 15 amino acids. Germline CDR1 reads MNHEY; CDR2 reads SMNVEV (reference sequence). The CDR3 sequence is CASSLASTGGSPLHF.

The chain combines TRBV7-2 with TRBJ2-7. This CDR3 region has 14 residues. Germline-derived CDR1 and CDR2 are SGHTA and FQGNSA. Here the CDR3 reads CASSLVSLNYEQYF.

V is TRBV5-6 and J is TRBJ2-1; the D gene TCRdb calls, TRBD1, cannot be checked with no DNA. CDR1 and CDR2 from the germline V gene are SGHDT and YYEEEE. The CDR3 covers 15 residues. CDR3 protein: CASSLGGDDYNEQFF.

The chain carries TRBV11-2 and TRBJ2-7; TCRdb reports TRBD2, a call that lacks DNA to check it against. Germline loops: CDR1 SGHAT, CDR2 FQNNGV. This CDR3 is built from 14 residues. CDR3 protein: CASSLEVSGYEQYF.

V gene TRBV25-1 combines with J gene TRBJ1-1; TCRdb picks TRBD1, but there is no DNA to check that call. The CDR3 spans 14 residues. Germline assignment: CDR1 MGHDK and CDR2 SYGVNS. The CDR3 loop is CASSSGTWGTEAFF.

The chain uses TRBV13 and TRBJ2-7; the D call from TCRdb, TRBD1, cannot be confirmed without DNA. The CDR3 spans 14 residues. Per the germline V gene, CDR1 is PRHDT and CDR2 is FYEKMQ (reference sequence). CDR3 sequence: CASTLAGGAYEQYF.

The chain recombines TRBV2 with TRBJ1-1; the TCRdb call, TRBD1, lacks DNA for checking. Germline V gene lookup returns CDR1 SNHLY and CDR2 FYNNEI. This CDR3 is built from 12 residues. The CDR3 here is CARGGTNTEAFF.

CDR3 amino acids: CASSRWGNEKLFF. The chain joins TRBV14 to TRBJ1-4. CDR3 length: 13 residues. The germline CDR1 and CDR2 sequences are SGHDN and FVKESK.

This chain uses TRBV20-1 with TRBJ1-1; TCRdb proposes TRBD1, but this gene call is untestable without DNA. The CDR3 extends over 13 amino acids. CDR1 is DFQATT, CDR2 SNEGSKA, per germline (reference sequence). The CDR3 loop is CSARGTANTEAFF.

The gene calls are TRBV11-2 and TRBJ1-2. CDR1 SGHAT and CDR2 FQNNGV come from the germline V gene. There are 13 residues in the CDR3. CDR3 residues: CASSFIPEDGYTF.

This chain joins TRBV20-1 and TRBJ2-5; the TCRdb D gene call, TRBD1, has no DNA to confirm it. The CDR3 loop spans 16 amino acids. Germline values: CDR1 DFQATT, CDR2 SNEGSKA (reference sequence). This CDR3 is CSARDFLFQGEETQYF.

CDR3 amino acids: CASSTPGGRAGELFF. The chain employs TRBV7-8 and TRBJ2-2; TCRdb names TRBD1, which stays unverified in the absence of DNA. This CDR3 comprises 15 residues. Germline CDR1 is SGHVS and CDR2 is FQNEAQ.

The chain couples TRBV4-2 to TRBJ2-7; TCRdb calls TRBD2, which cannot be checked without DNA. Germline loops: CDR1 LGHNA, CDR2 YNFKEQ. This CDR3 spans 16 amino acids. CDR3 sequence reads: CASSHQESVPGDEQYF.

The chain uses TRBV18 and TRBJ1-4; as DNA is missing, the TRBD1 call by TCRdb cannot be tested. The CDR3 contains 11 residues. CDR1 and CDR2 from the germline V gene are KGHSH and LQKENI. The chain's CDR3 is CASSRDEELFF.

This chain links TRBV28 with TRBJ1-1. In germline, CDR1 is MDHEN, CDR2 SYDVKM. This CDR3 is built from 14 residues. This CDR3 reads CASSLTTLNTEAFF.